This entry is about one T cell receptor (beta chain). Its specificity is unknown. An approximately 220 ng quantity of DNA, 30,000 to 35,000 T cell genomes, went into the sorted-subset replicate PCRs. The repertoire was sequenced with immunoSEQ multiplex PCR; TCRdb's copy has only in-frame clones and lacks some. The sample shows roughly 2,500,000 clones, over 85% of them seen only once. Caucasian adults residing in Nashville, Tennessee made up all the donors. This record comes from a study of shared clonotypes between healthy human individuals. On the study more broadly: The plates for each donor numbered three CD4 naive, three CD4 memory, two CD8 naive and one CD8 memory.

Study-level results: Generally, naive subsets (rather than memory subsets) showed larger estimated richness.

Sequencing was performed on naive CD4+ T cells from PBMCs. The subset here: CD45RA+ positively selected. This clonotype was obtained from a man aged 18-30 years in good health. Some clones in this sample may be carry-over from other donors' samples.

CDR3: CASSPRGVTNEKLFF. CDR3 sequence (DNA): TGTGCCAGCAGCCCTCGAGGGGTAACTAATGAAAAACTGTTTTTT. This chain uses TRBV9 with TRBJ1-4, with TRBD1 as a possible D gene (5 bases). The germline CDR1 and CDR2 sequences are SGDLS and YYNGEE. CDR3 length: 15 amino acids. Deletions cut 4 bases from V and 1 base from J, with 11 bases between.